These T cell receptor beta chains were read from a single sample in a study of early stage breast cancer tumors. TCRdb's copy holds only in-frame clones and misses some; the assay was immunoSEQ multiplex PCR. The sample lists 50,000 to 65,000 clones; about 89% were seen once. The source material was blood. The receptors derive from a person aged 65-85 years with breast cancer. The CDR3 runs from the conserved cysteine through the conserved F or W. The D gene is left open where the match is weak. A clone size is listed for some rows: how often the clone was seen (once, few, many), or a class if it is expanded.

>TRBJ1-6|TRBD1|few|TRBV18|14
TGTGCCAGCTCACCGGGACAGGGGAATTCACCCCTCCACTTT
CASSPGQGNSPLHF
>TRBJ2-7|TRBD2|.|TRBV7-9|15
TGTGCCAGCAGCTTAGAGGGCGGGGGGAACTACGAGCAGTACTTC
CASSLEGGGNYEQYF
>TRBJ1-6|TRBD1|.|TRBV19|16
TGTGCCAGTAGTCTACCGACAGGGGGCTCCTGGTCACCCCTCCACTTT
CASSLPTGGSWSPLHF
>TRBJ1-4|.|.|TRBV5-1|15
TGCGCCAGCAGCTTGGGCCCCAGGGAAGGTGAAAAACTGTTTTTT
CASSLGPREGEKLFF
>TRBJ2-5|.|.|TRBV19|14
TGTGCCAGTAGTAAGGTGGGACTTCAAGAGACCCAGTACTTC
CASSKVGLQETQYF
>TRBJ1-1|TRBD1|.|TRBV6-5|15
TGTGCCAGCAACCCCGACAGGGAAGTGAGCACTGAAGCTTTCTTT
CASNPDREVSTEAFF
>TRBJ1-1|TRBD1|.|TRBV7-3|15
TGTGCCAGCAGCCCGGGACAGACCTTGAACACTGAAGCTTTCTTT
CASSPGQTLNTEAFF
>TRBJ2-2|TRBD2|.|TRBV6-4|15
TGTGCCAGCAGTCCGGTTAGCGGGGACACCGGGGAGCTGTTTTTT
CASSPVSGDTGELFF
>TRBJ2-5|TRBD2|.|TRBV6-5|16
TGTGCCAGCAGTTACCAAGGACTAGCGGGGCAAGAGACCCAGTACTTC
CASSYQGLAGQETQYF
>TRBJ2-5|TRBD1|.|TRBV6-1|14
TGTGCCAGCGAGCGGACAGGGGAGAAGGAGACCCAGTACTTC
CASERTGEKETQYF
>TRBJ2-1|TRBD2|.|TRBV30|16
TGTGCCTGGAGTGCCAGACTAGCGGGGCTTCACAATGAGCAGTTCTTC
CAWSARLAGLHNEQFF
>TRBJ2-7|.|.|TRBV6-5|15
TGTGCCAGCAGTTTGACCGGGACATCGGGCTACGAGCAGTACTTC
CASSLTGTSGYEQYF
>TRBJ1-1|TRBD1|.|TRBV19|15
TGTGCCAGTAGTTTGCGACAGGGGGTTCACACTGAAGCTTTCTTT
CASSLRQGVHTEAFF
>TRBJ2-1|TRBD1|.|TRBV5-1|14
TGCGCCAGCGCCTTGAGACAGGGGGCCGGTGAGCAGTTCTTC
CASALRQGAGEQFF
>TRBJ2-3|TRBD2|.|TRBV19|16
TGTGCCAGTATCGGGACTAGCGGGAGGGCCGGTGGTACGCAGTATTTT
CASIGTSGRAGGTQYF
>TRBJ2-1|.|.|TRBV6-5|13
TGTGCCAGCAGTCCAGACAGCTACAATGAGCAGTTCTTC
CASSPDSYNEQFF
>TRBJ2-3|.|.|TRBV27|15
TGTGCCAGCAGCCTTACAGGAGGGAGCACAGATACGCAGTATTTT
CASSLTGGSTDTQYF
>TRBJ2-7|TRBD2|.|TRBV6-6|14
TGTGCCAGCAGGTGGACTAGCGGAAATTACGAGCAGTACTTC
CASRWTSGNYEQYF
>TRBJ1-2|.|.|TRBV29-1|11
TGCAGCGTGATAGCTAACTATGGCTACACCTTC
CSVIANYGYTF
>TRBJ2-3|TRBD1|once|TRBV7-2|15
TGTGCCAGCAGCCTCAGGGGGAGAGCGGAAGATACGCAGTATTTT
CASSLRGRAEDTQYF
>TRBJ2-7|.|few|TRBV10-1|13
TGCGCCAGCAGTGAGGGGCGGGCCTACGAGCAGTACTTC
CASSEGRAYEQYF
>TRBJ2-7|.|once|TRBV7-6|12
TGTGCCAGCAGCTTAGTCTCCCAGGAGCAGTACTTC
CASSLVSQEQYF
>TRBJ1-2|.|.|TRBV5-1|13
TGCGCCAGCAGCTTGGGACAGACCGATGGCTACACCTTC
CASSLGQTDGYTF
>TRBJ1-5|TRBD1|.|TRBV11-2|16
TGTGCCAGCAGCTTCCCGGGACAGGGTGGGAATCAGCCCCAGCATTTT
CASSFPGQGGNQPQHF
>TRBJ1-3|TRBD1|.|TRBV30|14
TGTGCCTTCGGACAGGGATTCTCTGGAAACACCATATATTTT
CAFGQGFSGNTIYF
>TRBJ1-2|.|.|TRBV19|16
TGTGCCAGTAGCTCCACGGGGAAACCTGCTAACTATGGCTACACCTTC
CASSSTGKPANYGYTF
>TRBJ1-1|TRBD1|.|TRBV7-2|15
TGTGCCAGCAGCCCTTCGACAGGGGGCTTGGCTGAAGCTTTCTTT
CASSPSTGGLAEAFF
>TRBJ1-4|.|.|TRBV7-2|14
TGTGCCAGCAGCTTAGACTACGGAAATGAAAAACTGTTTTTT
CASSLDYGNEKLFF
>TRBJ2-1|TRBD2|.|TRBV9|15
TGTGCCAGCAGCGCTACCGGGACTAGCGGGATTGAGCAGTTCTTC
CASSATGTSGIEQFF
>TRBJ2-5|TRBD2|once|TRBV4-2|17
TGTGCCAGCAGCCAAGATACGGCCAGCGGGGCTGGAGAGACCCAGTACTTC
CASSQDTASGAGETQYF
>TRBJ2-1|.|.|TRBV11-2|14
TGTGCCAGCACCAGAGACAGCCTTTACAATGAGCAGTTCTTC
CASTRDSLYNEQFF